The clone carrying this T cell receptor (beta chain) was detected only a few times. What it binds is unknown. V was cut by 0 bases and J by 5 bases, with 16 bases left in between. Germline CDR1 and CDR2: DFQATT and SNEGSKA (reference sequence). There are 15 residues in the CDR3. This sample was taken from a study of early T cells in non-severe SARS-CoV-2 infection. As for the study in general: Unpaired chains resulted from sequencing bulk RNA of unsorted whole blood. The study, taken as a whole, reports: Anti-spike CD8 specificities were favored by VDJdb matching, whose results missed private and CD4 specificities.

The TCR library protocol was used to attach unique molecular identifiers. These identifiers were attached to individual cDNA molecules. TCRdb reanalysed the 5' RACE reads using MiXCR and keeps one entry per CDR3 protein. Among tens of thousands of distinct CDR3 sequences, roughly 16% were seen once, and the ten largest hold around 12%. The sequenced sample was whole blood. This receptor was taken from an adult who was a healthcare worker with PCR-confirmed SARS-CoV-2 infection or an uninfected control (not recorded which). The V gene is TRBV20-1, the J gene TRBJ2-5, with D hard to call. The CDR3 loop reads CSARDTASLGETQYF. DNA of the CDR3: TGCAGTGCTAGAGATACGGCCTCCCTTGGGGAGACCCAGTACTTC.